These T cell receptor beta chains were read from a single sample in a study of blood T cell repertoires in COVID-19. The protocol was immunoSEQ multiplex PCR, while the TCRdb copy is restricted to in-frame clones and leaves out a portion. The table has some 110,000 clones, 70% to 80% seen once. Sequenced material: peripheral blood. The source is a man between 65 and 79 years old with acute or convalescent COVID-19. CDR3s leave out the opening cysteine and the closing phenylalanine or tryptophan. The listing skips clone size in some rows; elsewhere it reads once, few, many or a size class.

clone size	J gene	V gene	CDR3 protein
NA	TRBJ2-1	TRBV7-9	ASSLLASSSYNEQF
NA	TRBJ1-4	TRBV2	ASMDRAQSEKLF
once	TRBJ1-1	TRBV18	ASSLLGGGEAF
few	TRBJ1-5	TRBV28	ASSFQQNSNQPQH
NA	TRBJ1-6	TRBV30	AWSYPDRDFNSPLH
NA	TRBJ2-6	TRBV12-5	ASGLNTGGFSGANVLT
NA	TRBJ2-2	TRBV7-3	ASRSDRQTGELF
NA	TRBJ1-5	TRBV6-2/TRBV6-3	ASSYPDRAGNQPQH
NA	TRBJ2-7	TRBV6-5	ASSLDRVLDEQY
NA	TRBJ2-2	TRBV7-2	ASSPGLADTGELF
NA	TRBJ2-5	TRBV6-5	ASSQGWLQETQY
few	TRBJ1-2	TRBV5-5	ASSLAGAGGYT
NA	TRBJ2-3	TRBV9	ASSVVAGADTQY
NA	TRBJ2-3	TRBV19	ASSIPTGADTQY
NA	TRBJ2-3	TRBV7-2	ASSYRTASTDTQY
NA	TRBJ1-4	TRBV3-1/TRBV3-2	ASSLRQGSDEKLF
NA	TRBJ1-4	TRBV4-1	ASSHTQGANEKLF
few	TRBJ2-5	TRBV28	ASTPRRGETQY
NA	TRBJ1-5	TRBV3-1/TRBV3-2	ASSQDRGQPQH
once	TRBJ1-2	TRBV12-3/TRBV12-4	ASSLTGGDGYT
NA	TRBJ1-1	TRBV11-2	ASSSNRQVPEAF
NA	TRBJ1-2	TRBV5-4	ASSFDRNYGYT
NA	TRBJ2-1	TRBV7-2	ASSMGDSEQF